This entry concerns a single TCR beta chain. Its antigen is currently unknown. Unmatched junction bases numbered 6, after V lost 4 bases and J lost 6 bases. This CDR3 is built from 14 residues. The V gene's germline CDR1 is SGHNT and CDR2 YYREEE (reference sequence). The data stem from a study of T cell responses to AZD1222 COVID-19 vaccine. The study's findings and limits: Vaccination with two AZD1222 doses was followed by a rise in Spike-specific TCR breadth and depth. Only six or seven AZD1222 recipients were seropositive at baseline. Nearly half of spike-specific TCRs reportedly go after variant regions that carry no mutations.

Here immunoSEQ multiplex PCR was the method, and the copy in TCRdb shows in-frame clones only, minus some. The sample carries 100,000 or so clones, more than 70% recorded once. This TCR came from an adult in good health. Here the sequenced sample was peripheral blood, taken on day 0 of MenACWY control vaccination. The chain combines TRBV5-4 with TRBJ2-4; 8 bases align to TRBD1. The CDR3 loop reads CASSAGQVANIQYF. DNA for the CDR3: TGTGCCAGCAGCGCGGGACAGGTCGCAAACATTCAGTACTTC.